The text below deals with one T cell receptor beta chain. Its specificity is unknown. This record belongs to a study of T cell responses to AZD1222 COVID-19 vaccine. Study-wide results and caveats: Recipients of AZD1222 seropositive at baseline numbered only 5 or 6. Spike-specific TCR breadth and depth went up after people got two AZD1222 doses. Repertoires in all cases were sampled only once the peak T cell response had passed. Donors, mostly white British, included more females; clonal diversity was possibly underestimated.

V was shortened by 6 bases and J by 1 base, with 3 bases between the two germline ends. Germline-derived CDR1 and CDR2 are MNHEY and SVGAGI. This CDR3 contains 11 residues. The repertoire was sequenced with immunoSEQ multiplex PCR; TCRdb's copy has only in-frame clones and lacks some. This repertoire shows about 120,000 clones, 92% found once; its top ten account for more than 7%. The chain combines TRBV6-5 with TRBJ1-1; D is unresolved. Sequenced material: peripheral blood, taken 28 days after the second AZD1222 dose. The receptor's source is an adult who received the AZD1222 COVID-19 vaccine. DNA for the CDR3: TGTGCCAGCAGGGGGAACACTGAAGCTTTCTTT. This sequence encodes CASRGNTEAFF.